This T cell receptor (beta chain) was identified in a study of a mutant IDH1 vaccine in newly diagnosed glioma. Turning to the study itself: Patients were pretreated with radiotherapy, temozolomide, or both, mostly both. Study-wide results and caveats: A vaccine-induced immune response developed in approximately 94% of the patients. Shifts in the top peripheral T cell clonotypes seemed unrelated to pseudoprogression.

The V end was cut by 0 bases, the J end by 5 bases, with 19 bases between. The CDR3 contains 17 residues. Germline lookup yields CDR1 LGHNA and CDR2 YSLEER. Of note for this clone: What it binds is not known.

The repertoire was sequenced with immunoSEQ multiplex PCR; TCRdb's copy has only in-frame clones and lacks some. The table has about 100,000 clones, roughly 78% seen once. This sample's time point: baseline, week 1 (first vaccination visit). Treatment denoted: pre-vaccination baseline after standard-of-care therapy. The specimen comprised PBMCs, sampled from a glioma patient treated with radiotherapy, temozolomide or both. The sequence derives from a middle-aged man with glioma. J is TRBJ2-5 and V is TRBV4-3; D possibly corresponds to TRBD1 (5 bases). The CDR3 DNA sequence: TGCGCCAGCAGCCAAGACCCTAGGGGCGTTGGAATCGAGACCCAGTACTTC. It yields the protein CASSQDPRGVGIETQYF.